These T cell receptor beta chains were read from a single sample in a study of Ad26.COV2.S vaccination and SARS-CoV-2 variants. The table came from immunoSEQ multiplex PCR; TCRdb's copy has only in-frame clones and leaves some out. The table lists 300,000 to 500,000 clones, about 88% of them singletons. This specimen consisted of peripheral blood, obtained in a trial of Ad26.COV2.S vaccine versus placebo. The receptor source for this set is a person between 18 and 65 years old who received the Ad26.COV2.S COVID-19 vaccine or a placebo. Both conserved end residues are part of each CDR3. The order of the fields is J gene, D gene, V gene, clone size, CDR3 DNA, CDR3 protein. The D gene is left open where the match is weak. For some rows the clone size is stated as once, few or many, or as a class when expanded; others skip it.

J gene: TRBJ2-7; D gene: TRBD2; V gene: TRBV6-5; clone size: .; CDR3 DNA: TGTGCCGTCTATAGCGGGGGGGTTTCCTCCTACGAGCAGTACTTC; CDR3 protein: CAVYSGGVSSYEQYF
J gene: TRBJ2-5; D gene: .; V gene: TRBV5-1; clone size: .; CDR3 DNA: TGCGCCAGCAGCTATGGACTCGAAGAGACCCAGTACTTC; CDR3 protein: CASSYGLEETQYF
J gene: TRBJ1-1; D gene: .; V gene: TRBV6-2/TRBV6-3; clone size: .; CDR3 DNA: TGTGCCAGCAGTTTACTCAGGGGTATGAACACTGAAGCTTTCTTT; CDR3 protein: CASSLLRGMNTEAFF
J gene: TRBJ2-7; D gene: TRBD1; V gene: TRBV6-5; clone size: .; CDR3 DNA: TGTGCCAGCATGCTCGACAGGGCGGGTGGATACGAGCAGTACTTC; CDR3 protein: CASMLDRAGGYEQYF
J gene: TRBJ2-1; D gene: .; V gene: TRBV7-9; clone size: .; CDR3 DNA: TGTGCCAGCAGCTCCCTCGACAGGTCAAAGCACAATGAGCAGTTCTTC; CDR3 protein: CASSSLDRSKHNEQFF
J gene: TRBJ1-4; D gene: TRBD1; V gene: TRBV7-9; clone size: .; CDR3 DNA: TGTGCCAGCATTAAAACAGGGGAGTTGGAAAAACTGTTTTTT; CDR3 protein: CASIKTGELEKLFF
J gene: TRBJ2-1; D gene: TRBD2; V gene: TRBV18; clone size: .; CDR3 DNA: TGTGCCAGCTCACCACCGAGCGGGGTTTACAATGAGCAGTTCTTC; CDR3 protein: CASSPPSGVYNEQFF
J gene: TRBJ1-5; D gene: .; V gene: TRBV20-1; clone size: .; CDR3 DNA: TGCAGTGCTAGTAGGGGACAATCGAGTACTGGCAATCAGCCCCAGCATTTT; CDR3 protein: CSASRGQSSTGNQPQHF
J gene: TRBJ1-1; D gene: TRBD1; V gene: TRBV7-9; clone size: .; CDR3 DNA: TGTGCCAGCAGCTTAGAAAACAGGGGAAAAACTGAAGCTTTCTTT; CDR3 protein: CASSLENRGKTEAFF
J gene: TRBJ2-5; D gene: .; V gene: TRBV29-1; clone size: .; CDR3 DNA: TGCAGCGTTGGGACTGATAATGGCTCGACCCAGTACTTC; CDR3 protein: CSVGTDNGSTQYF
J gene: TRBJ1-3; D gene: .; V gene: TRBV2; clone size: .; CDR3 DNA: TGTGCCAGCAGTCTAGCAGGGGTTGGAAACACCATATATTTT; CDR3 protein: CASSLAGVGNTIYF
J gene: TRBJ1-1; D gene: TRBD1; V gene: TRBV7-9; clone size: .; CDR3 DNA: TGTGCCAGCAGCTTGAGGACAGGGATCGAGGCTTTCTTT; CDR3 protein: CASSLRTGIEAFF
J gene: TRBJ2-1; D gene: .; V gene: TRBV7-2; clone size: .; CDR3 DNA: TGTGCCAGCAGCTTATTGGGTGACAATGAGCAGTTCTTC; CDR3 protein: CASSLLGDNEQFF
J gene: TRBJ1-2; D gene: .; V gene: TRBV2; clone size: .; CDR3 DNA: TGTGCCAGCAGTGAGACGGTGTCGGGGACGCGGAACTATGGCTACACCTTC; CDR3 protein: CASSETVSGTRNYGYTF
J gene: TRBJ1-1; D gene: TRBD1; V gene: TRBV7-9; clone size: .; CDR3 DNA: TGTGCCAGCAGCTTACCCTCAGGGACAGGGGTCAAGAAGACTGAAGCTTTCTTT; CDR3 protein: CASSLPSGTGVKKTEAFF
J gene: TRBJ1-2; D gene: TRBD1; V gene: TRBV27; clone size: .; CDR3 DNA: TGTGCCAGCAGGGTGTTGGGGACAGGGGTTGGCTACACCTTC; CDR3 protein: CASRVLGTGVGYTF
J gene: TRBJ2-7; D gene: .; V gene: TRBV2; clone size: .; CDR3 DNA: TGTGCCAGCGTGGCCGAAAGCTACTTATACGAGCAGTACTTC; CDR3 protein: CASVAESYLYEQYF
J gene: TRBJ2-7; D gene: TRBD2; V gene: TRBV11-3; clone size: .; CDR3 DNA: TGTGCCAGCAGCCCTAGCGGGGGGTTCGACGAGCAGTACTTC; CDR3 protein: CASSPSGGFDEQYF
J gene: TRBJ1-1; D gene: .; V gene: TRBV11-2; clone size: .; CDR3 DNA: TGTGCCAGCAGCTTCCGCAACACTGAAGCTTTCTTT; CDR3 protein: CASSFRNTEAFF
J gene: TRBJ1-2; D gene: .; V gene: TRBV12-3/TRBV12-4; clone size: once; CDR3 DNA: TGTGCCAGCCGCCGGGAAGAGGGTTATGGCTACACCTTC; CDR3 protein: CASRREEGYGYTF
J gene: TRBJ1-3; D gene: .; V gene: TRBV6-1; clone size: .; CDR3 DNA: TGTGCCAGCAGTGAAGTTCACGCCTCTGGAAACACCATATATTTT; CDR3 protein: CASSEVHASGNTIYF
J gene: TRBJ1-1; D gene: TRBD1; V gene: TRBV15; clone size: .; CDR3 DNA: TGTGCCACCAGAAAAATGGGGACAGAGCACATGAACACTGAAGCTTTCTTT; CDR3 protein: CATRKMGTEHMNTEAFF
J gene: TRBJ1-1; D gene: .; V gene: TRBV28; clone size: .; CDR3 DNA: TGTGCCAGCAGTTTAGGCCAGAACACTGAAGCTTTCTTT; CDR3 protein: CASSLGQNTEAFF
J gene: TRBJ1-1; D gene: TRBD1; V gene: TRBV19; clone size: .; CDR3 DNA: TGTGCCAGTAGTATCAGGGGGCTTAAGGCTGAAGCTTTCTTT; CDR3 protein: CASSIRGLKAEAFF
J gene: TRBJ1-2; D gene: .; V gene: TRBV10-3; clone size: few; CDR3 DNA: TGTGCCATCAGTGAAGGTCGCAGTGTGTATGGCTACACCTTC; CDR3 protein: CAISEGRSVYGYTF
J gene: TRBJ2-3; D gene: TRBD2; V gene: TRBV2; clone size: once; CDR3 DNA: TGTGCCAGCAGTCAACTAGCGGTTCGGTCAAGCACAGATACGCAGTATTTT; CDR3 protein: CASSQLAVRSSTDTQYF
J gene: TRBJ1-2; D gene: .; V gene: TRBV9; clone size: .; CDR3 DNA: TGTGCCAGCAGCTCTCAACCGAAGGGGATAAGGGATGGCTACACCTTC; CDR3 protein: CASSSQPKGIRDGYTF
J gene: TRBJ2-2; D gene: .; V gene: TRBV10-3; clone size: .; CDR3 DNA: TGTGCCATCAGAACGGTGAACGGGGAGCTGTTTTTT; CDR3 protein: CAIRTVNGELFF
J gene: TRBJ2-5; D gene: .; V gene: TRBV7-2; clone size: .; CDR3 DNA: TGTGCCAGCAGCAGGGACTCGTACCAAGAGACCCAGTACTTC; CDR3 protein: CASSRDSYQETQYF
J gene: TRBJ1-2; D gene: .; V gene: TRBV30; clone size: .; CDR3 DNA: TGTGCCTGGAGTGGTAAGGGGAAGTCGGGTGGCTACACCTTC; CDR3 protein: CAWSGKGKSGGYTF
J gene: TRBJ1-4; D gene: .; V gene: TRBV5-1; clone size: .; CDR3 DNA: TGCGCCAGCAGCTTGGGAACAGCGAATGAAAAACTGTTTTTT; CDR3 protein: CASSLGTANEKLFF
J gene: TRBJ2-7; D gene: TRBD1; V gene: TRBV24-1; clone size: .; CDR3 DNA: TGTGCCACCAGTGACCCCATCTGGGACAGCCTCTACGAGCAGTACTTC; CDR3 protein: CATSDPIWDSLYEQYF